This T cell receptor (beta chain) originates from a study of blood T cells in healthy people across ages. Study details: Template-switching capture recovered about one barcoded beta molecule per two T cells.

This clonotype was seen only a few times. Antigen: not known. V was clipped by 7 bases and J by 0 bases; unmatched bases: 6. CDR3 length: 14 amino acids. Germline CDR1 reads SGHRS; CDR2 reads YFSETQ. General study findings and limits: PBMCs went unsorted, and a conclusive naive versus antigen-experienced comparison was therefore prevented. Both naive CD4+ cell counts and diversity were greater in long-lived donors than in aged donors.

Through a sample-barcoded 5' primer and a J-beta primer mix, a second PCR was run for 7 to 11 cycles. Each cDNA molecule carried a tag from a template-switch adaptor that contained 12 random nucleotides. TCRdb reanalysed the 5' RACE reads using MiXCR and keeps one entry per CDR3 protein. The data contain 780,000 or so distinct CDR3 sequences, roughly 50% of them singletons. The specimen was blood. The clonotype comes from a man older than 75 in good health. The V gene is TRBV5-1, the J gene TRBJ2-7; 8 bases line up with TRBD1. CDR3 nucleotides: TGCGCCAGCCGGCGCGGGACAGGCTCCTACGAGCAGTACTTC. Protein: CASRRGTGSYEQYF. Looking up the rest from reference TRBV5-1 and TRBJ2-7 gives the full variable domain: KAGVTQTPRYLIKTRGQQVTLSCSPISGHRSVSWYQQTPGQGLQFLFEYFSETQRNKGNFPGRFSGRQFSNSRSEMNVSTLELGDSALYLCASRRGTGSYEQYFGPGTRLTVT.